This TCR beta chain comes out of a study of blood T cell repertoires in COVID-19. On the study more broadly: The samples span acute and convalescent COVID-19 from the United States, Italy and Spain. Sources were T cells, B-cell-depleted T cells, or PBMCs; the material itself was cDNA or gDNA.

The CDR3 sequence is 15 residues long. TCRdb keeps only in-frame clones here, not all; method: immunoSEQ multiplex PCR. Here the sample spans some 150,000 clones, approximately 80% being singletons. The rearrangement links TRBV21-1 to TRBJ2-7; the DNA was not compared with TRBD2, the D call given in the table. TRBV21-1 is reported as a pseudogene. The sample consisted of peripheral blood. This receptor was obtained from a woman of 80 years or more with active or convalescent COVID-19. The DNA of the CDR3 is TGTGCCAGCAGCAAAAATGGCGGCGGAGCCTACGAGCAGTACTTC. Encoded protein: CASSKNGGGAYEQYF.